Listed below are T cell receptor beta chains from one sample, sequenced in a study of sequential checkpoint blockade in melanoma. The assay was immunoSEQ multiplex PCR, and TCRdb's table has in-frame clones only and misses some. The sample contains about 13,000 clones, 82% of which appear only once. The sequencing used CD8+ T cells sorted from blood (inferred from file names), collected from a patient given nivolumab and ipilimumab in sequence. Receptors originate from a human donor with melanoma. Both conserved end residues are part of each CDR3. Fields, in order: CDR3 DNA, CDR3 protein, J gene, D gene, V gene, clone size. D genes are given only for firm matches. Size tells how often a clone was seen (once, few, many) or the class of an expanded clone, and some rows leave it out.

DNA: TGTGCCAGCAGCGTAGTCGGGGGGATATACAATGAGCAGTTCTTC; CDR3: CASSVVGGIYNEQFF; J: TRBJ2-1; D: TRBD2; V: TRBV9; size: .
DNA: TGTGCCAGCTCTACCGGACAGCCCCATCTCAATGAGCAGTTCTTC; CDR3: CASSTGQPHLNEQFF; J: TRBJ2-1; D: .; V: TRBV18; size: .
DNA: TGTGCCAGCAGCTCCCCGGACTCGCCGCAAAAGTACGAGCAGTACTTC; CDR3: CASSSPDSPQKYEQYF; J: TRBJ2-7; D: .; V: TRBV7-8; size: .
DNA: TGTGCCAGCAGCTCCCGGGACAGGGGGCTCGCCGGGGAGCTGTTTTTT; CDR3: CASSSRDRGLAGELFF; J: TRBJ2-2; D: TRBD1; V: TRBV5-4; size: .
DNA: TGTGCCACCAGCCTCCGGGACTTGATAGCCTACAATGAGCAGTTCTTC; CDR3: CATSLRDLIAYNEQFF; J: TRBJ2-1; D: .; V: TRBV15; size: once
DNA: TGTGCCAGTAGTTTTGACAGAGACGAGCAGTTCTTC; CDR3: CASSFDRDEQFF; J: TRBJ2-1; D: .; V: TRBV19; size: .
DNA: TGTGCCAGCAGTTTTGGGACAGGGGGATACGAGCAGTACTTC; CDR3: CASSFGTGGYEQYF; J: TRBJ2-7; D: TRBD1; V: TRBV27; size: .
DNA: TGCGCCAGCAGCCATGCCGGGACAGGGGGGGGGACCACTGAAGCTTTCTTT; CDR3: CASSHAGTGGGTTEAFF; J: TRBJ1-1; D: TRBD1; V: TRBV4-1; size: .
DNA: TGTGCCAGTAGTGTATCCGGGACACCGAACACTGAAGCTTTCTTT; CDR3: CASSVSGTPNTEAFF; J: TRBJ1-1; D: .; V: TRBV19; size: few
DNA: TGTGCCAGCAGTTTATGGCACAATCAGCCCCAGCATTTT; CDR3: CASSLWHNQPQHF; J: TRBJ1-5; D: .; V: TRBV27; size: .
DNA: TGTGCCAGCAGCTACACCGGGACAGGGTGGGACGAGCAGTACTTC; CDR3: CASSYTGTGWDEQYF; J: TRBJ2-7; D: TRBD1; V: TRBV11-2; size: once
DNA: TGCAGCGGTGGTTGGGTGGACAGGCCCACCTATGGCTACACCTTC; CDR3: CSGGWVDRPTYGYTF; J: TRBJ1-2; D: TRBD1; V: TRBV29-1; size: once
DNA: TGTGCCAGCAGCAGCCACGGGACTAGCGGCCCCTACGAGCAGTACTTC; CDR3: CASSSHGTSGPYEQYF; J: TRBJ2-7; D: TRBD2; V: TRBV6-4; size: .
DNA: TGTGCCAGCACCCCACAGGGTAACTATGGCTACACCTTC; CDR3: CASTPQGNYGYTF; J: TRBJ1-2; D: .; V: TRBV5-5; size: few
DNA: TGTGCCAGCAGCTGGAGGGGAGGGGGCACCGGGGAGCTGTTTTTT; CDR3: CASSWRGGGTGELFF; J: TRBJ2-2; D: .; V: TRBV7-6; size: once
DNA: TGTGCCAGCAGCTTCCCGGGACAGGGTGTAACTGAAGCTTTCTTT; CDR3: CASSFPGQGVTEAFF; J: TRBJ1-1; D: TRBD1; V: TRBV7-6; size: .
DNA: TGTGCCAGCTCACCCCCCGGGACAGGGGACCCCTACGAGCAGTACTTC; CDR3: CASSPPGTGDPYEQYF; J: TRBJ2-7; D: TRBD1; V: TRBV18; size: .
DNA: TGTGCCAGCAGTGACTTCTTGGGACAGGGGGGCTACGAGCAGTACTTC; CDR3: CASSDFLGQGGYEQYF; J: TRBJ2-7; D: TRBD1; V: TRBV2; size: .